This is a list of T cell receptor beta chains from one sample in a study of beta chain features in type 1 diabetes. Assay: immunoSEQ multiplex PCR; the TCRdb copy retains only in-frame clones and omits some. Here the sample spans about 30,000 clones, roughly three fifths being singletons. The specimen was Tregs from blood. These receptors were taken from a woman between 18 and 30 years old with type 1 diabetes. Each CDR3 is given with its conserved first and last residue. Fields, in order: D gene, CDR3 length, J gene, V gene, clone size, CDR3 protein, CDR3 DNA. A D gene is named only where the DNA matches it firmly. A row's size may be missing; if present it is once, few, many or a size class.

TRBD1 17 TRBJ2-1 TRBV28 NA CASTAVQGLSGYNEQFF TGTGCCAGCACCGCCGTACAGGGGCTTTCTGGTTACAATGAGCAGTTCTTC
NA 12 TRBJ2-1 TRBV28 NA CATRSSYNEQFF TGTGCCACCCGGAGCTCCTACAATGAGCAGTTCTTC
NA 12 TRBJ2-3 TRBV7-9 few CASSFGGGTQYF TGTGCCAGCAGCTTTGGGGGCGGGACGCAGTATTTT
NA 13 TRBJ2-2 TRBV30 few CAWSAISTGELFF TGTGCCTGGAGTGCTATTAGCACCGGGGAGCTGTTTTTT
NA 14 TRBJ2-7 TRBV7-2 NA CASSFSRMTYEQYF TGTGCCAGCAGCTTTTCTAGAATGACTTACGAGCAGTACTTC
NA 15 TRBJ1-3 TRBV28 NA CASSSVKTGGNTIYF TGTGCCAGCAGTTCCGTCAAGACAGGCGGAAACACCATATATTTT
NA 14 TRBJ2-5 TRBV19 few CATKDLLGEETQYF TGTGCCACTAAGGATCTCCTAGGGGAAGAGACCCAGTACTTC
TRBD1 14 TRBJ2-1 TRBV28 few CASSPGQRHNEQFF TGTGCCAGCAGTCCGGGACAGAGACACAATGAGCAGTTCTTC
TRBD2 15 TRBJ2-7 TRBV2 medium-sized CASSQTPGLAYEQYF TGTGCCAGCAGTCAAACTCCGGGACTAGCCTACGAGCAGTACTTC
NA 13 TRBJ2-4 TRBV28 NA CASSEAVQNIQYF TGTGCCAGCAGCGAGGCGGTTCAAAACATTCAGTACTTC
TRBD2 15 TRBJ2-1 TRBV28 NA CASSPGGGRENEQFF TGTGCCAGCAGTCCCGGGGGAGGGCGGGAGAATGAGCAGTTCTTC
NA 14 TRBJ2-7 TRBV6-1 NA CASGPETISYEQYF TGTGCCAGCGGTCCCGAGACTATCTCTTACGAGCAGTACTTC
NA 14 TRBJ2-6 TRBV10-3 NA CAYAQTSGANVLTF TGTGCCTACGCACAGACCTCTGGGGCCAACGTCCTGACTTTC
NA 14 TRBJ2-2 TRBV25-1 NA CASNHGRNTGELFF TGTGCCAGCAACCACGGGAGGAACACCGGGGAGCTGTTTTTT
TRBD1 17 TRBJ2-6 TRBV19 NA CASSNSPGGAGANVLTF TGTGCCAGTAGTAACTCGCCAGGGGGCGCGGGGGCCAACGTCCTGACTTTC
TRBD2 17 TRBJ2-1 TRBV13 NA CASSLGWGGDRYNEQFF TGTGCCAGCAGCTTAGGATGGGGGGGGGATCGGTACAATGAGCAGTTCTTC
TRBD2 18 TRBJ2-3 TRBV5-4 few CASSLRILAGGNTDTQYF TGTGCCAGCAGCTTGAGGATACTAGCGGGAGGGAACACAGATACGCAGTATTTT
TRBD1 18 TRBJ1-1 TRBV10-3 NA CAISPQPGTGYLNTEAFF TGTGCCATCAGCCCTCAACCCGGGACAGGATACCTGAACACTGAAGCTTTCTTT
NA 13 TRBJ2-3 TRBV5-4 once CASSSKQTDTQYF TGTGCCAGCAGCAGCAAACAGACAGATACGCAGTATTTT
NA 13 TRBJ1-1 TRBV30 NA CAWISPADRKAFF TGTGCCTGGATAAGCCCGGCAGACAGAAAAGCTTTCTTT
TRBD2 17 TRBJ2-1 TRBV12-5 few CASGLAGGWSSYNEQFF TGTGCTAGTGGTTTGGCGGGAGGATGGAGCTCCTACAATGAGCAGTTCTTC
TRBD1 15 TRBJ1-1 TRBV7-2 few CASSLAAGGAGEAFF TGTGCCAGCAGCTTGGCGGCAGGGGGCGCTGGTGAAGCTTTCTTT
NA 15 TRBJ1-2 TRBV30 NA CAWSSFTTADYGYTF TGTGCCTGGAGCTCCTTCACGACCGCGGACTATGGCTACACCTTC
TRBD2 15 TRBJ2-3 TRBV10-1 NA CASSESGGGSDTQYF TGCGCCAGCAGTGAGTCGGGCGGGGGGTCAGATACGCAGTATTTT
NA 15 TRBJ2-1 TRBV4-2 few CASSQDWRLEVGQFF TGTGCCAGCAGCCAAGATTGGAGACTAGAGGTTGGGCAGTTCTTC
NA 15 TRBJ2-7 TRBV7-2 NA CASSLVVGGPLEQYF TGTGCCAGCAGCTTAGTAGTCGGAGGGCCACTCGAGCAGTACTTC
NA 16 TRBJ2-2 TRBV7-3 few CASSLGPAVNTGELFF TGTGCCAGCAGCTTGGGGCCGGCGGTGAACACCGGGGAGCTGTTTTTT
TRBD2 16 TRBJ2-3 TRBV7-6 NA CASSLGPGGQADTQYF TGTGCCAGCAGCTTAGGGCCGGGGGGGCAGGCAGATACGCAGTATTTT
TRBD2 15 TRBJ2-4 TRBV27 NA CASSGLAGSKNIQYF TGTGCCAGCAGTGGACTAGCGGGATCCAAAAACATTCAGTACTTC
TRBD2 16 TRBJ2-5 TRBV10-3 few CAIGLAGGTYQETQYF TGTGCCATCGGGCTAGCGGGAGGGACGTACCAAGAGACCCAGTACTTC
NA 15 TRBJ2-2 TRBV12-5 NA CASGLNTGNTGELFF TGTGCTAGTGGTTTGAATACAGGGAATACCGGGGAGCTGTTTTTT
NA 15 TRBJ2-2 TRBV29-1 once CSVSGHVANTGELFF TGCAGCGTTTCCGGACATGTGGCGAACACCGGGGAGCTGTTTTTT
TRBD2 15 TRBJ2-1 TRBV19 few CASSIGGRRYNEQFF TGTGCCAGTAGTATCGGGGGGAGGCGGTACAATGAGCAGTTCTTC
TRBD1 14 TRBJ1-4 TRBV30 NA CAWGGSGGNEKLFF TGTGCCTGGGGAGGATCAGGGGGCAATGAAAAACTGTTTTTT
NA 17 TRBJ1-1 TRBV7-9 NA CASSPTRGRRADTEAFF TGTGCCAGCAGCCCCACCCGCGGTAGGCGGGCAGACACTGAAGCTTTCTTT
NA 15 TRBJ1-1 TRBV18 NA CASSPRTAMNTEAFF TGTGCCAGCTCACCCCGGACAGCCATGAACACTGAAGCTTTCTTT
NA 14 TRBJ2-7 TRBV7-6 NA CASSQELVSSEQYF TGTGCCAGCAGCCAAGAACTAGTATCGAGCGAGCAGTACTTC
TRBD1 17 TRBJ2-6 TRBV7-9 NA CASIAGQGTAGANVLTF TGTGCCAGCATCGCGGGACAGGGGACGGCTGGGGCCAACGTCCTGACTTTC
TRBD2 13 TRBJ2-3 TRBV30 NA CAWTLGLEDTQYF TGTGCCTGGACCCTGGGACTAGAAGATACGCAGTATTTT
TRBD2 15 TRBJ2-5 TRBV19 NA CASSMGTSGRETQYF TGTGCCAGTAGTATGGGGACTAGCGGGAGAGAGACCCAGTACTTC
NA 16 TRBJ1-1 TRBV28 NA CASSEWGGSRDTEAFF TGTGCCAGCAGTGAATGGGGGGGGAGCAGGGACACTGAAGCTTTCTTT
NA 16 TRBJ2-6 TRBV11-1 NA CASSLGRAAGANVLTF TGTGCCAGCAGCTTGGGCAGGGCGGCTGGGGCCAACGTCCTGACTTTC
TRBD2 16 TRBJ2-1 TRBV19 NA CASSMTSGPPGNEQFF TGTGCCAGTAGTATGACTAGCGGGCCACCAGGGAATGAGCAGTTCTTC
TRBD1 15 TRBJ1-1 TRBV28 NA CASSQQGAWYTEAFF TGTGCCAGCAGTCAACAGGGGGCATGGTACACTGAAGCTTTCTTT
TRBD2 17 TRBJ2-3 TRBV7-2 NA CASSPTVAGGPGDTQYF TGTGCCAGCAGCCCAACCGTAGCGGGAGGGCCGGGAGATACGCAGTATTTT
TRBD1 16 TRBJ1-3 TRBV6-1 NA CASSVGQASSGNTIYF TGTGCCAGCAGTGTGGGACAGGCCTCCTCTGGAAACACCATATATTTT
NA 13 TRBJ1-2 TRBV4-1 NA CASSLGGGEGYTF TGCGCCAGCAGCCTTGGGGGGGGCGAAGGCTACACCTTC
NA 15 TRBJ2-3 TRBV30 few CAWGVTYGITDTQYF TGTGCCTGGGGGGTGACTTACGGGATCACAGATACGCAGTATTTT
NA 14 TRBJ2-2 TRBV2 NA CASRRPGNTGELFF TGTGCCAGCAGGCGACCAGGAAACACCGGGGAGCTGTTTTTT
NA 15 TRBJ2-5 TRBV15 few CATSRDGNGLETQYF TGTGCCACCAGCAGAGACGGGAACGGTTTAGAGACCCAGTACTTC
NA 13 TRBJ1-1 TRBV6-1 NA CAGGPRINTEAFF TGTGCCGGCGGTCCACGGATAAACACTGAAGCTTTCTTT
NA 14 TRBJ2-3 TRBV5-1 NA CASSSNAGADTQYF TGCGCCAGCAGCTCCAACGCAGGGGCAGATACGCAGTATTTT
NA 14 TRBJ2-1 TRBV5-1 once CASSLGGLGNEQFF TGCGCCAGCAGCTTGGGGGGCTTAGGCAATGAGCAGTTCTTC